These T cell receptor beta chains were read from a single sample in a study of OX40 agonist ivuxolimab in advanced cancers. Method: immunoSEQ multiplex PCR; TCRdb's copy keeps in-frame clones and lacks some. Found here are fewer than 30,000 clones, 70% to 90% of them singletons; the top ten hold about a fifth. The sequencing here drew on CD4+ or CD8+ T cells sorted from blood, taken in a trial of the OX40 agonist ivuxolimab. Every receptor here comes from an adult with an advanced solid tumor such as melanoma, head and neck, liver or kidney cancer. Both conserved end residues are part of each CDR3. Each record gives: V gene, clone size, J gene, D gene, CDR3 protein, CDR3 DNA. The D gene is left open where the match is weak. Clone size is stated in some rows and not others, as once, few, many or a class when expanded.

>TRBV4-1|few|TRBJ2-7|-
CASSGTDDGRSLDEQYF
TGCGCCAGCAGTGGGACAGATGACGGGAGGAGTCTGGACGAGCAGTACTTC
>TRBV5-4|-|TRBJ2-2|TRBD2
CASSLGWLAGETGELFF
TGTGCCAGCAGCTTGGGATGGCTAGCGGGAGAGACCGGGGAGCTGTTTTTT
>TRBV11-3|-|TRBJ2-5|-
CASSLGGVQETQYF
TGTGCCAGCAGCTTAGGGGGGGTTCAAGAGACCCAGTACTTC
>TRBV29-1|-|TRBJ2-2|-
CSTYNPGRWNTGELFF
TGCAGTACATACAATCCGGGACGGTGGAACACCGGGGAGCTGTTTTTT
>TRBV5-6|-|TRBJ1-4|TRBD1
CASSAGTGPSEKLFF
TGTGCCAGCAGCGCCGGGACAGGGCCGAGTGAAAAACTGTTTTTT
>TRBV25-1|-|TRBJ2-1|TRBD1
CASSEYFGQGTYNEQFF
TGTGCCAGCAGTGAATATTTTGGACAGGGGACCTACAATGAGCAGTTCTTC
>TRBV10-3|-|TRBJ2-7|-
CAISVVGAGEQYF
TGTGCCATCAGCGTTGTGGGGGCGGGCGAGCAGTACTTC
>TRBV4-3|-|TRBJ2-2|-
CASSQGETPTGELFF
TGCGCCAGCAGCCAAGGGGAGACCCCCACCGGGGAGCTGTTTTTT
>TRBV6-5|-|TRBJ2-3|TRBD2
CASSYLGLAGADTQYF
TGTGCCAGCAGTTACCTGGGACTAGCGGGAGCGGATACGCAGTATTTT
>TRBV11-2|-|TRBJ2-7|-
CASGTWDGSSYEQYF
TGTGCCAGCGGAACTTGGGACGGAAGCTCCTACGAGCAGTACTTC
>TRBV7-9|-|TRBJ2-5|-
CASSLPRRSVRGGETQYF
TGTGCCAGCAGCTTACCCAGGAGGTCGGTCAGGGGTGGAGAGACCCAGTACTTC
>TRBV7-8|-|TRBJ2-3|-
CASSLGLWRGTDTQYF
TGTGCCAGCAGCTTAGGTCTGTGGCGGGGCACAGATACGCAGTATTTT
>TRBV19|-|TRBJ2-1|-
CASSIGGGEQFF
TGTGCCAGTAGTATAGGAGGAGGTGAGCAGTTCTTC
>TRBV19|-|TRBJ2-1|-
CASGPSGYNEQFF
TGTGCCAGTGGTCCGTCGGGCTACAATGAGCAGTTCTTC
>TRBV27|once|TRBJ2-5|TRBD1
CASSLLPPSGTGGETQYF
TGTGCCAGCAGTTTACTTCCGCCTAGCGGGACAGGGGGGGAGACCCAGTACTTC
>TRBV5-4|-|TRBJ2-2|-
CASSSGGDRLAGELFF
TGTGCCAGCAGCTCCGGGGGGGACAGGCTAGCCGGGGAGCTGTTTTTT
>TRBV9|-|TRBJ2-2|-
CASSVFTGELFF
TGTGCCAGCAGCGTATTCACCGGGGAGCTGTTTTTT
>TRBV21-1|-|TRBJ2-5|-
CASSKARVWGPTSGRRETQYF
TGTGCCAGCAGCAAAGCGAGGGTTTGGGGTCCGACTAGCGGGAGGCGAGAGACCCAGTACTTC
>TRBV29-1|-|TRBJ2-4|-
CSVEVPGVAKNIQYF
TGCAGCGTTGAGGTGCCGGGGGTAGCCAAAAACATTCAGTACTTC
>TRBV7-9|-|TRBJ2-7|TRBD1
CASSLYGTGFLREQYF
TGTGCCAGCAGCCTGTACGGGACAGGGTTCCTTCGCGAGCAGTACTTC
>TRBV6-6|-|TRBJ2-5|-
CASRPPFRGTQYF
TGTGCCAGCAGACCGCCCTTCCGGGGGACCCAGTACTTC
>TRBV6-6|-|TRBJ2-7|-
CASSYSGSYEQYF
TGTGCCAGCAGTTACAGCGGATCCTACGAGCAGTACTTC
>TRBV27|-|TRBJ2-1|TRBD2
CASSARLAGDNEQFF
TGTGCCAGCAGTGCCCGACTAGCGGGAGACAATGAGCAGTTCTTC
>TRBV7-9|-|TRBJ2-7|-
CASRLDLTEEQYF
TGTGCCAGCAGGTTGGACCTTACGGAGGAGCAGTACTTC
>TRBV4-2|once|TRBJ2-1|-
CASSQEEVRQDRSYNEQFF
TGTGCCAGCAGCCAAGAAGAGGTCCGACAAGACCGCTCCTACAATGAGCAGTTCTTC
>TRBV7-3|-|TRBJ2-5|TRBD2
CASSPGLAGSIKETQYF
TGTGCCAGCAGCCCGGGACTAGCGGGGTCGATAAAGGAGACCCAGTACTTC
>TRBV2|-|TRBJ2-1|-
CARAGRPYNEQFF
TGTGCCAGGGCGGGACGCCCCTACAATGAGCAGTTCTTC
>TRBV9|-|TRBJ2-3|-
CASSVAEGGFTDTQYF
TGTGCCAGCAGCGTAGCAGAGGGGGGCTTCACAGATACGCAGTATTTT
>TRBV19|-|TRBJ2-7|-
CASSPGPTYEQYF
TGTGCCAGTAGTCCAGGGCCGACCTACGAGCAGTACTTC
>TRBV19|once|TRBJ1-5|TRBD1
CASSADRDQPQHF
TGTGCCAGTAGTGCGGACAGGGACCAGCCCCAGCATTTT
>TRBV11-3|-|TRBJ1-2|-
CASSLVTGYGYTF
TGTGCCAGCAGCTTGGTAACAGGGTATGGCTACACCTTC
>TRBV10-3|-|TRBJ2-7|-
CAITDRDASYEQYF
TGTGCCATCACCGACCGGGACGCATCCTACGAGCAGTACTTC
>TRBV7-9|-|TRBJ2-5|-
CASSVVWETQYF
TGTGCCAGCAGCGTCGTATGGGAGACCCAGTACTTC
>TRBV28|once|TRBJ1-2|-
CASTATLRGAEGYTF
TGTGCCAGCACCGCAACCTTGCGGGGGGCCGAAGGCTACACCTTC
>TRBV2|-|TRBJ2-1|TRBD2
CASRAGLAGNEQFF
TGTGCCAGCAGAGCAGGACTAGCAGGGAATGAGCAGTTCTTC
>TRBV7-9|-|TRBJ2-1|TRBD2
CASSIGLAGANNEQFF
TGTGCCAGCAGCATAGGACTAGCGGGAGCAAACAATGAGCAGTTCTTC
>TRBV4-3|-|TRBJ2-7|-
CASSHRTSYEQYF
TGCGCCAGCAGCCATCGGACAAGCTACGAGCAGTACTTC
>TRBV5-6|-|TRBJ1-1|-
CASSLGGTTEAFF
TGTGCCAGCAGCTTGGGGGGGACCACTGAAGCTTTCTTT
>TRBV28|-|TRBJ1-5|-
CASSLWGGLSTNQPQHF
TGTGCCAGCAGTTTATGGGGGGGGCTGTCGACAAATCAGCCCCAGCATTTT
>TRBV6-5|-|TRBJ1-5|TRBD1
CASRRQGAGQPQHF
TGTGCCAGCAGGAGACAGGGGGCGGGTCAGCCCCAGCATTTT
>TRBV11-2|-|TRBJ2-7|-
CASSLGWAYEQYF
TGTGCCAGCAGCCTCGGGTGGGCCTACGAGCAGTACTTC
>TRBV5-4|once|TRBJ2-7|TRBD2
CASSSGGYEQYF
TGTGCCAGCAGCTCGGGAGGCTACGAGCAGTACTTC
>TRBV10-1|-|TRBJ2-1|-
CASSESGGDEQFF
TGCGCCAGCAGTGAGTCTGGAGGAGACGAGCAGTTCTTC
>TRBV5-4|-|TRBJ2-7|-
CAAFSGTGSEGQYF
TGTGCCGCATTCTCCGGGACTGGCTCGGAGGGGCAGTACTTC
>TRBV19|few|TRBJ2-5|-
CASSIRRLEPTETQYF
TGTGCCAGTAGTATAAGGAGACTAGAGCCCACAGAGACCCAGTACTTC
>TRBV23-1|-|TRBJ1-2|-
CASSPTPGHYGYTF
TGCGCCAGCAGTCCGACCCCAGGGCACTATGGCTACACCTTC
>TRBV19|-|TRBJ2-3|TRBD1
CASSILVGDRGTDTQYF
TGTGCCAGTAGTATTCTAGTAGGGGACAGAGGCACAGATACGCAGTATTTT
>TRBV6-6|once|TRBJ2-7|TRBD1
CASSQRGTGGFYEQYF
TGTGCCAGCAGTCAACGGGGGACAGGGGGCTTCTACGAGCAGTACTTC
>TRBV11-3|once|TRBJ1-1|TRBD1
CASSWGTGPTEAFF
TGTGCCAGCAGCTGGGGGACAGGGCCCACTGAAGCTTTCTTT
>TRBV5-4|-|TRBJ2-2|TRBD2
CASSLVAGGTGELFF
TGTGCCAGCAGCTTGGTAGCGGGGGGTACCGGGGAGCTGTTTTTT
>TRBV27|-|TRBJ1-5|-
CASGIQGENQPQHF
TGTGCCAGCGGGATACAGGGAGAAAATCAGCCCCAGCATTTT
>TRBV27|-|TRBJ2-3|TRBD2
CASSPPGLASDTQYF
TGTGCCAGCAGCCCCCCGGGACTAGCCTCAGATACGCAGTATTTT
>TRBV6-6|-|TRBJ2-5|-
CASSYSSGLETQYF
TGTGCCAGCAGTTACTCGTCCGGGTTAGAGACCCAGTACTTC
>TRBV6-6|-|TRBJ1-2|-
CASSPSSTGSPYGYTF
TGTGCCAGCAGCCCCTCCTCCACTGGATCCCCCTATGGCTACACCTTC
>TRBV13|-|TRBJ2-7|-
CASSLGNLKGYEQYF
TGTGCCAGCAGCTTAGGAAACTTAAAGGGCTACGAGCAGTACTTC
>TRBV7-9|once|TRBJ2-2|-
CASTSGSNTGELFF
TGTGCCAGCACCAGCGGGTCGAACACCGGGGAGCTGTTTTTT
>TRBV27|-|TRBJ2-1|-
CASARLTRDEQFF
TGTGCCAGCGCGAGGCTGACCAGGGATGAGCAGTTCTTC
>TRBV4-1|few|TRBJ2-7|TRBD1
CASSPWTGLSYEQYF
TGCGCCAGCAGCCCGTGGACAGGGCTCTCCTACGAGCAGTACTTC